This T cell receptor beta chain was observed in a study of CD8 T cells in ankylosing spondylitis. The study, taken as a whole, reports: Researchers report that disease-linked clones proved CD8+ and relatively rare in peripheral blood. Typical of ankylosing spondylitis blood, it appeared, was a TCR beta motif of 7 or 8 highly homologous variants.

V lost 1 base and J lost 4, with 15 bases in between. The CDR3 spans 15 residues. CDR1 is SQVTM and CDR2 is ANQGSEA in the germline V gene. TCRdb redid the calling of the 5' RACE reads with MiXCR, one entry per CDR3 protein. This sample carries about 800,000 distinct CDR3 sequences, roughly 10% of them seen once, and the ten largest clones take 0.51%. This clonotype was seen at least ten times. Its antigen is still unknown. The chain combines TRBV29-1 with TRBJ2-3; TRBD1 is a possible D gene (6 bases). Sequencing was done on a sample of blood, either unsorted or a sorted T cell fraction (not recorded which). This clonotype was sampled from a male donor with ankylosing spondylitis. CDR3 DNA: TGCAGCGTTGAAGGGGTGGCAGGGGTGTCAGATACGCAGTATTTT. This gives the protein CSVEGVAGVSDTQYF.